A single sample is the source of the 24 T cell receptor beta chains below, sequenced in a study of blood T cell repertoires in COVID-19. Some clones are missing from TCRdb's copy, which holds only in-frame ones; the method was immunoSEQ multiplex PCR. The sample holds 150,000 or so clones, roughly nine tenths seen once. The source material was peripheral blood. The receptors come from a woman in her thirties or forties with acute or convalescent COVID-19.

The chain links TRBV7-2 to TRBJ1-6; 8 bases fit TRBD1. Germline V gene lookup returns CDR1 SGHTA and CDR2 FQGNSA. The CDR3 loop spans 17 amino acids. The ends lost 1 base at V and 7 bases at J; junction bases unmatched: 9. CDR3 protein: CASSLDGVGTGNSPLHF. The DNA of the CDR3 is TGTGCCAGCAGCTTAGATGGGGTGGGGACAGGCAATTCACCCCTCCACTTT.

This chain joins TRBV4-1 and TRBJ2-7; 8 nucleotides match TRBD2. This CDR3 comprises 17 residues. Germline CDR1 is MGHRA and CDR2 is YSYEKL. V trimming: 2 bases; J trimming: 0 bases; junction bases outside the gene matches: 9. The CDR3 is CASSQRTLAGPSYEQYF. In DNA form, the CDR3 reads TGCGCCAGCAGCCAAAGGACCTTAGCGGGGCCCTCCTACGAGCAGTACTTC.

This clone was found once. The chain links TRBV29-1 to TRBJ1-1; D gene ambiguous. Deletions cut 4 bases from V and 2 bases from J, with 14 bases between. The germline V gene has CDR1 SQVTM and CDR2 ANQGSEA. The CDR3 covers 14 residues. The CDR3 sequence: CSVVVHSINTEAFF. As DNA, the CDR3 is TGCAGCGTTGTTGTCCACTCTATCAACACTGAAGCTTTCTTT.

The CDR3 DNA sequence: TGTGCCAGCAGCCGTGCCGGGACAGACTACGAGCAGTACTTC. Its protein product is CASSRAGTDYEQYF. This chain links TRBV5-4 with TRBJ2-7; 7 bases are shared with TRBD1. CDR1 and CDR2 from the germline V gene are SGHNT and YYREEE (reference sequence). V shed 4 bases, J shed 3 bases, and the junction held 7 bases outside the gene matches. There are 14 residues in the CDR3.

V and J are TRBV5-1 and TRBJ2-1, with TRBD2 matching over 15 bases. CDR3 length equals 18 residues. The J segment lost 9 bases and the V segment lost 3 bases, leaving 13 bases of the junction unmatched. The V gene's germline CDR1 is SGHRS and CDR2 YFSETQ. CDR3 sequence (DNA): TGCGCCAGCAGCTCGGAGTGGACTAGCGGGAGGGAGGGGGGTGAGCAGTTCTTC. Translated: CASSSEWTSGREGGEQFF.

The table lists this clone with a few counts. The rearrangement links TRBV5-5 to TRBJ2-7, with D maybe TRBD2 (6 bases). CDR1 is SGHKS, CDR2 YYEKEE, per germline (reference sequence). The V and J ends lost 3 bases and 1 base respectively, with 20 bases between them. There are 17 residues in the CDR3. CDR3 protein: CASSSGTALIMSYEQYF. As DNA, the CDR3 is TGTGCCAGCAGCTCCGGGACTGCCCTCATTATGTCCTACGAGCAGTACTTC.

In this sample, this clone turned up a few times. The J gene is TRBJ1-1, the V gene TRBV6-4; 8 nucleotides align to TRBD1. The CDR3 loop spans 14 amino acids. From germline, CDR1 is MRHNA and CDR2 SNTAGT. V dropped 7 bases and J dropped 7; count of bases not matched to a gene: 11. The CDR3 region has the DNA TGTGCCAGCAAATTGGACAGGGAGTCAGTTGAAGCTTTCTTT. Encoded protein: CASKLDRESVEAFF.

The gene calls are TRBV28 and TRBJ1-2; D perhaps matches TRBD1 (6 bases). V dropped 1 base and J dropped 7 bases, with 13 bases sitting between them. From germline, CDR1 is MDHEN and CDR2 SYDVKM. The CDR3 contains 14 residues. The CDR3 sequence is CASSLLRDIFGYTF. The CDR3 bases are TGTGCCAGCAGTTTATTACGGGACATCTTTGGCTACACCTTC.

This clone was seen a handful of times. The chain uses TRBV4-1 and TRBJ1-5; 10 nucleotides match TRBD1. V lost 2 bases, J lost 4 bases, and 8 bases stayed unmatched. This CDR3 comprises 17 residues. Germline lookup yields CDR1 MGHRA and CDR2 YSYEKL. The CDR3 DNA reads as TGCGCCAGCAGCCAACCATTTCGGACAGGGGGGAATCAGCCCCAGCATTTT. This codes for CASSQPFRTGGNQPQHF.

The table lists this clone with a count of one. J is TRBJ1-4 and V is TRBV28, with D possibly TRBD1 on 5 matching bases. Germline-derived CDR1 and CDR2 are MDHEN and SYDVKM. The CDR3 spans 15 residues. V shed 2 bases and J shed 6 bases, with 13 bases lying between them. The CDR3 loop is CASSLPPGGYEKLFF. CDR3 nucleotides: TGTGCCAGCAGTTTACCTCCGGGGGGGTATGAAAAACTGTTTTTT.

The J gene is TRBJ2-7, the V gene TRBV4-1, with D unclear. V was trimmed by 0 bases and J by 0 bases, leaving 12 bases between them. There are 16 residues in the CDR3. CDR1 is MGHRA and CDR2 is YSYEKL in the germline V gene. CDR3 residues: CASSQEGRGFSYEQYF. The CDR3 DNA reads TGCGCCAGCAGCCAAGAAGGTCGCGGATTCTCCTACGAGCAGTACTTC.

The rearrangement uses TRBV5-1 and TRBJ2-1; TRBD2 matches at 12 bases. This CDR3 region has 15 residues. The V gene end was trimmed by 4 bases and the J gene end by 10 bases; junction bases not matched to a gene: 9. The V gene's germline CDR1 is SGHRS and CDR2 YFSETQ. The CDR3: CASSGDGLAGREQFF. In DNA, the CDR3 is TGCGCCAGCAGCGGGGACGGACTAGCGGGACGGGAGCAGTTCTTC.

CDR3 region: CASSPTLLQVRGANVLTF. DNA for the CDR3: TGTGCCAGCTCACCAACGTTGCTTCAAGTGCGGGGGGCCAACGTCCTGACTTTC. V gene TRBV18 combines with J gene TRBJ2-6; D not resolved. Per the germline V gene, CDR1 is KGHSH and CDR2 is LQKENI. The V gene lost 2 bases and the J gene lost 4 bases, with 18 bases spanning the gap. This CDR3 region has 18 residues. The variable domain in full, completed from reference TRBV18 and TRBJ2-6, reads NAGVMQNPRHLVRRRGQEARLRCSPMKGHSHVYWYRQLPEEGLKFMVYLQKENIIDESGMPKERFSAEFPKEGPSILRIQQVVRGDSAAYFCASSPTLLQVRGANVLTFGAGSRLTVL.

CDR3 in DNA: TGTGCCAGCACTTCCGGGGGGGGGAACACTGAAGCTTTCTTT. Translating it yields CASTSGGGNTEAFF. The chain joins TRBV28 to TRBJ1-1, with a possible D match to TRBD1 (5 bases). The CDR3 runs to 14 residues. V lost 7 bases and J 1 base, leaving 13 bases between the germline ends. Germline CDR1 reads MDHEN; CDR2 reads SYDVKM.

The chain carries TRBV5-1 and TRBJ1-2; 10 nucleotides line up with TRBD1. Per the germline V gene, CDR1 is SGHRS and CDR2 is YFSETQ. V was clipped by 4 bases and J by 6 bases; unmatched bases: 6. CDR3 length equals 14 residues. The DNA of the CDR3 is TGCGCCAGCAGCCCTAGACAGGGGGCGAATGGCTACACCTTC. Translation: CASSPRQGANGYTF.

J is TRBJ2-1 and V is TRBV11-1, with D perhaps TRBD2 (5 bases). This CDR3 contains 16 residues. V was pared by 5 bases and J by 0 bases, with 14 bases between. From germline, CDR1 is SGHAT and CDR2 FQDESV (reference sequence). Written as DNA, the CDR3 is TGTGCCAGCAGCCAACTACTTAGCGACTCCTACAATGAGCAGTTCTTC. Residues: CASSQLLSDSYNEQFF.

The chain employs TRBV5-1 and TRBJ1-2, with 7 bases identical to TRBD1. Looked up from germline, CDR1 is SGHRS and CDR2 is YFSETQ. V dropped 5 bases and J dropped 4; count of bases not matched to a gene: 5. The CDR3 totals 13 residues. CDR3 coding DNA: TGCGCCAGCAGGGTGGACAGGTCCTATGGCTACACCTTC. Protein: CASRVDRSYGYTF.

The rearrangement joins TRBV6-5 to TRBJ2-4; possibly TRBD2 for D (5 bases). The CDR3 extends over 14 amino acids. Trimming took off 6 bases at V and 1 base at J, with 10 bases between the two ends. Germline V gene lookup returns CDR1 MNHEY and CDR2 SVGAGI. This chain's CDR3 is CASSLANAKNIQYF. CDR3 bases: TGTGCCAGCAGCCTAGCCAACGCCAAAAACATTCAGTACTTC.

The J gene is TRBJ1-1, the V gene TRBV5-1; 8 positions match TRBD1. The CDR3 is 14 amino acids. In germline, CDR1 is SGHRS, CDR2 YFSETQ. With 4 bases clipped from V and 4 bases from J, the junction kept 6 bases outside the gene matches. Written as DNA, the CDR3 is TGCGCCAGCAGCAAAGGACAGGGCGGCACTGAAGCTTTCTTT. This translates into CASSKGQGGTEAFF.

The chain couples TRBV27 to TRBJ2-5; a weak D match, TRBD1 (6 bases). Looked up from germline, CDR1 is MNHEY and CDR2 is SMNVEV (reference sequence). V was trimmed by 6 bases and J by 2 bases, leaving 16 bases between them. The CDR3 runs to 15 residues. As DNA, the CDR3 is TGTGCCAGCAGCCCACAGAGGGGGAATCAAGAGACCCAGTACTTC. It is translated as CASSPQRGNQETQYF.

The chain uses TRBV5-4 and TRBJ1-1; a weak D match, TRBD1 (6 bases). Trimming removed 2 bases at V and 5 bases at J, with 16 bases between. The CDR3 length is 15 residues. CDR1 and CDR2 (germline): SGHNT, YYREEE (reference sequence). The DNA for the CDR3 is TGTGCCAGCAGCTTCGTGGGGACCCAGGGGACTGAAGCTTTCTTT. This encodes CASSFVGTQGTEAFF.

The chain couples TRBV20-1 to TRBJ1-6; the D gene is possibly TRBD1 (5 bases). The CDR3 totals 11 residues. V was clipped by 5 bases and J by 9 bases, with 8 bases between them. Germline assignment: CDR1 DFQATT and CDR2 SNEGSKA (reference sequence). This CDR3 is CSAGAVSPLHF. The CDR3 DNA follows: TGCAGTGCTGGGGCGGTTTCACCCCTCCACTTT.

This clone came up a few times. The gene calls are TRBV4-1 and TRBJ2-7; weak D call: TRBD1 (5 bases). This CDR3 contains 15 residues. CDR1 and CDR2 from the germline V gene are MGHRA and YSYEKL. V lost 1 base, J lost 5 bases, and 15 bases lay in between. CDR3 in amino acids: CASSQVWTQENEQYF. CDR3 sequence (DNA): TGCGCCAGCAGCCAAGTCTGGACACAGGAAAACGAGCAGTACTTC.

The chain links TRBV10-3 to TRBJ1-3; D gene unclear. Germline lookup yields CDR1 ENHRY and CDR2 SYGVKD. The CDR3 is 16 amino acids. With 2 bases removed from V and 0 bases from J, the gap between germline ends came to 11 bases. The chain's CDR3 is CAISEPGLISGNTIYF. CDR3 coding DNA: TGTGCCATCAGTGAGCCCGGACTGATCTCTGGAAACACCATATATTTT.